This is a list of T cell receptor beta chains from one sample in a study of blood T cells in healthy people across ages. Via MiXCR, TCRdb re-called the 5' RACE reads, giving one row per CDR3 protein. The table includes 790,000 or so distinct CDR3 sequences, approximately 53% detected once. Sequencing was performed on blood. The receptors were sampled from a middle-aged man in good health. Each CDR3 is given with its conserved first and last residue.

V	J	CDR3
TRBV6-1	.	CASSDQGVLPYEQYF
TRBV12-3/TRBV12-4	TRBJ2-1	CASSGDREGSSEQFF
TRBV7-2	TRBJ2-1	CASRERLAGVNEQFF
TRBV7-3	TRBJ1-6	CASSSQGGNSPLHF
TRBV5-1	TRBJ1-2	CASSVGTQGRTLYGYTF
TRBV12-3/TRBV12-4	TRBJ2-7	CASSPGLADAYEQYF
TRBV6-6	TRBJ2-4	CASSTGFPSGVWYF
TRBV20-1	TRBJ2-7	CSATRLAGGLYEQYF
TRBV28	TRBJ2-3	CASSLDDRFTDTQYF
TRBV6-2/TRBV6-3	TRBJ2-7	CASKRESYEQYF
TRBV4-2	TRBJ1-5	CASSQVEGDNQPQHF
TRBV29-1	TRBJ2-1	CSVRSGTYNEQFF
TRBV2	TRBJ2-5	CASSAAETQYF
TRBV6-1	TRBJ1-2	CASSTQQGAFGYTF
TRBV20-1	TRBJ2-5	CSAPRLADPKEEQYF
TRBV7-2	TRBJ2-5	CASSSPFAQETQYF
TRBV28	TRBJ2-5	CASSLPGAGETQYF
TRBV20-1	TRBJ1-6	CSARGEQQGGRSPLHF